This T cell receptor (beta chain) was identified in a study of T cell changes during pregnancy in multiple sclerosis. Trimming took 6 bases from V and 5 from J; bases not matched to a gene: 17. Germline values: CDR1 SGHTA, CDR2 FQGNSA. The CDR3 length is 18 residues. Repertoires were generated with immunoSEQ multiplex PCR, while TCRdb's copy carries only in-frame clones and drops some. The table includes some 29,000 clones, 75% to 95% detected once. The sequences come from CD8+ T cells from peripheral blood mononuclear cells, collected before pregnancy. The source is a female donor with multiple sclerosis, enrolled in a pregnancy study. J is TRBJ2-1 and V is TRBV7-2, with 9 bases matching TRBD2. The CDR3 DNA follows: TGTGCCAGCAGGTCGAGACTAGCGGAGACGGGAATGGACAATGAGCAGTTCTTC. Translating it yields CASRSRLAETGMDNEQFF.